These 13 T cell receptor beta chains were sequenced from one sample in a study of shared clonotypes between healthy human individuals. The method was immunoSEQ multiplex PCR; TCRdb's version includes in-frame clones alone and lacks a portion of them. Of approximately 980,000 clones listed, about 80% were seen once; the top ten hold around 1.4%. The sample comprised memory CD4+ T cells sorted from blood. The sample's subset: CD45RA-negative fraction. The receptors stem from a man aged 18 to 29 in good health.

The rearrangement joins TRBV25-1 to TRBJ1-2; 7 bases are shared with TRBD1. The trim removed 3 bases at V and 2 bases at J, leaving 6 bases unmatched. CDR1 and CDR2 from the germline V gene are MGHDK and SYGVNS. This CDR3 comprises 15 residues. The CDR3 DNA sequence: TGTGCCAGCAGTGACCGTACAGGGGCGAACTATGGCTACACCTTC. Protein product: CASSDRTGANYGYTF.

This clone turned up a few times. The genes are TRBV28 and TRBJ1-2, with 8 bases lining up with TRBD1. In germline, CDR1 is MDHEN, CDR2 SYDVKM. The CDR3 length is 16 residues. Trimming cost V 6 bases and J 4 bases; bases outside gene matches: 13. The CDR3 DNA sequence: TGTGCCAGCAGCGAGGGCCGGACAGGGAGTGGCTATGGCTACACCTTC. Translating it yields CASSEGRTGSGYGYTF.

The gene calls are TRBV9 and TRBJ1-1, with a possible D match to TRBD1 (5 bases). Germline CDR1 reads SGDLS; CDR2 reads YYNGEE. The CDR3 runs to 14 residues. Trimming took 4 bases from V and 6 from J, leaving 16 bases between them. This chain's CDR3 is CASSFRSGTAEAFF. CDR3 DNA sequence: TGTGCCAGCAGCTTTAGAAGCGGGACGGCTGAAGCTTTCTTT.

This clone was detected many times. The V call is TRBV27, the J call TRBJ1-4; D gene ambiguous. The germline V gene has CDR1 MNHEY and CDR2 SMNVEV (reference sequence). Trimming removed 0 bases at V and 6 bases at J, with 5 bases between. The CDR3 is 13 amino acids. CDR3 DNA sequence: TGTGCCAGCAGTTTATCCCGGTATGAAAAACTGTTTTTT. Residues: CASSLSRYEKLFF.

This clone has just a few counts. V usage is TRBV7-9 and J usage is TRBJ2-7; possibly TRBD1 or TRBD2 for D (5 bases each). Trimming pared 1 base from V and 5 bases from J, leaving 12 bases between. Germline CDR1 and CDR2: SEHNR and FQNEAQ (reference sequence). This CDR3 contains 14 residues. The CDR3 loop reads CASSLVGGPHEQYF. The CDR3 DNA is TGTGCCAGCAGCTTAGTTGGGGGACCCCACGAGCAGTACTTC.

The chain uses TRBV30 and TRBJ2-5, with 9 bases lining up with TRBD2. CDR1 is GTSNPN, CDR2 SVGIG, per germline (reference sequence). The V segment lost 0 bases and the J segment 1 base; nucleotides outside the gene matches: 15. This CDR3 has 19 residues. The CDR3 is CAWSVRWGAAGGSQETQYF. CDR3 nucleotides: TGTGCCTGGAGTGTACGTTGGGGTGCGGCGGGGGGGTCCCAAGAGACCCAGTACTTC.

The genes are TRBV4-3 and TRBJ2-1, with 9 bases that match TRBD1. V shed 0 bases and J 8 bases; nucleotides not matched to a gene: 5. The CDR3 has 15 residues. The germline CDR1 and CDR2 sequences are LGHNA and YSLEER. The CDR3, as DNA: TGCGCCAGCAGCCAAGAGTACAGGGGGCACGATGAGCAGTTCTTC. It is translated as CASSQEYRGHDEQFF.

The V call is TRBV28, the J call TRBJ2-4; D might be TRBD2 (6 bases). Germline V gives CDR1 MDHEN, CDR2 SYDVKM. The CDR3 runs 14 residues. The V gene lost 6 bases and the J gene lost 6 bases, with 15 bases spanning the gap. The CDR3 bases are TGTGCCAGCAGCTGGGGCGGGACCGGAAACATTCAGTACTTC. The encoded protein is CASSWGGTGNIQYF.

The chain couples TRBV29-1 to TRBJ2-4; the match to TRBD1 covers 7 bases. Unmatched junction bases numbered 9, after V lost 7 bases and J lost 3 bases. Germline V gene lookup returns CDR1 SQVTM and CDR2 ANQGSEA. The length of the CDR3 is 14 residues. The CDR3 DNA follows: TGCAGCGCCGTAACTACAGGGGACAAAAACATTCAGTACTTC. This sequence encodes CSAVTTGDKNIQYF.

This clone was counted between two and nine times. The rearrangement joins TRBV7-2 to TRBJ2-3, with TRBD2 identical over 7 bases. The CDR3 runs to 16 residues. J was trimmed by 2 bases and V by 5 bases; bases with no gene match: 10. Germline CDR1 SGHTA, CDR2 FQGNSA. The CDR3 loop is CASSPSSSGVTDTQYF. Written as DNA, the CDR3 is TGTGCCAGCAGCCCATCCTCCAGCGGGGTCACAGATACGCAGTATTTT.

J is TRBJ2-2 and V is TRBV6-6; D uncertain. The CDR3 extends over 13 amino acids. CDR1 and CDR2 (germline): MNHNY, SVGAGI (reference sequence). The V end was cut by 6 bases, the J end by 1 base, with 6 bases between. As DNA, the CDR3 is TGTGCCAGCAGAACAAAGAACACCGGGGAGCTGTTTTTT. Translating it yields CASRTKNTGELFF.

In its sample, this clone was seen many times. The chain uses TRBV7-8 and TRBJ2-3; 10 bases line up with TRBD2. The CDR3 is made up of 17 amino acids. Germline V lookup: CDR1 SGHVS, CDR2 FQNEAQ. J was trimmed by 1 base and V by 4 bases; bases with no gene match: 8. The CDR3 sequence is CASSYGDSGGRTDTQYF. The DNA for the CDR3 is TGTGCCAGCAGCTATGGCGATAGCGGGGGGCGCACAGATACGCAGTATTTT. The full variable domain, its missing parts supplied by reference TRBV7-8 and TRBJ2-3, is GAGVSQSPRYKVAKRGQDVALRCDPISGHVSLFWYQQALGQGPEFLTYFQNEAQLDKSGLPSDRFFAERPEGSVSTLKIQRTQQEDSAVYLCASSYGDSGGRTDTQYFGPGTRLTVL.

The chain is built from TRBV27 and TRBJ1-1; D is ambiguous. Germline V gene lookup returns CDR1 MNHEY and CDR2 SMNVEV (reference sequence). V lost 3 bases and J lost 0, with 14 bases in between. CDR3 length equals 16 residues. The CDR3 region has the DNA TGTGCCAGCAGTTTTCTCGCGCAGCGGGTGAACACTGAAGCTTTCTTT. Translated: CASSFLAQRVNTEAFF.